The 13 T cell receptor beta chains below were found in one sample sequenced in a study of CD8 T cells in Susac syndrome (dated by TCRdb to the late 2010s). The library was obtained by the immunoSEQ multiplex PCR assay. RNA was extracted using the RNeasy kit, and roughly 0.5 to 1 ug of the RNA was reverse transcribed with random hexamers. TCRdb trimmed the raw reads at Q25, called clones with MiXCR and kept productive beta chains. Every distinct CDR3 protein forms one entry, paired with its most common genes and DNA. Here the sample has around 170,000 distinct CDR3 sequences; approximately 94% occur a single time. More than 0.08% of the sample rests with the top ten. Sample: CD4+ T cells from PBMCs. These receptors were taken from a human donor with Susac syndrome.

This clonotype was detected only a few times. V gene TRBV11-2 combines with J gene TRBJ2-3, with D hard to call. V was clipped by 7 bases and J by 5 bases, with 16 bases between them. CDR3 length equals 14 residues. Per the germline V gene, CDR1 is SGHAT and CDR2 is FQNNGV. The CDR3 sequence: CASTYVGSLDTQYF. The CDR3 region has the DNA TGTGCCAGCACTTACGTGGGGTCTCTAGATACGCAGTATTTT.

DNA for the CDR3: TGTGCCAGCAGCGTAGGACAGATTGTACCCGCGGGCGAGCAGTACTTC. This translates into CASSVGQIVPAGEQYF. This chain connects TRBV9 to TRBJ2-7; D is perhaps TRBD1 or TRBD2 (5 bases each). Germline-derived CDR1 and CDR2 are SGDLS and YYNGEE. This CDR3 region has 16 residues. Between the trimmed V and J ends, which lost 0 bases and 6 bases, there was a span of 19 bases.

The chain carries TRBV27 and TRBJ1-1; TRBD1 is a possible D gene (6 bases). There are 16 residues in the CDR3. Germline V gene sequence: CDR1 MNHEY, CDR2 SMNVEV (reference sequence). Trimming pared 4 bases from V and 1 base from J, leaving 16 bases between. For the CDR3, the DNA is TGTGCCAGCAGTTCAATTGGGGGGGGCCCGAACACTGAAGCTTTCTTT. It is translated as CASSSIGGGPNTEAFF.

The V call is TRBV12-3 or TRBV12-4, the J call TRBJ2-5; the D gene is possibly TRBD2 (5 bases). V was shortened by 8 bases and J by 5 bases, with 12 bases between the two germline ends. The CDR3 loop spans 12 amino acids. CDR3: CASGRGTETQYF. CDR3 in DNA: TGTGCCAGCGGTCGGGGTACGGAGACCCAGTACTTC.

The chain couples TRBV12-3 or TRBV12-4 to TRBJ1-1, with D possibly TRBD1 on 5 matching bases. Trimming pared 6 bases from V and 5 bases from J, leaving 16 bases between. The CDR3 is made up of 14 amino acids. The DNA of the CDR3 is TGTGCCAGCAGCCCGACGGGGCGTGGGACTGAAGCTTTCTTT. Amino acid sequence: CASSPTGRGTEAFF.

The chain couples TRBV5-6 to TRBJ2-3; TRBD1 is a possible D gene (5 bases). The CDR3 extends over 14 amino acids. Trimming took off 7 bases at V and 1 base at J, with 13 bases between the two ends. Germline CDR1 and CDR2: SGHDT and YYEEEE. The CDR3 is CASGRKQGTDTQYF. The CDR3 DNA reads TGTGCCAGCGGCAGAAAACAGGGCACAGATACGCAGTATTTT.

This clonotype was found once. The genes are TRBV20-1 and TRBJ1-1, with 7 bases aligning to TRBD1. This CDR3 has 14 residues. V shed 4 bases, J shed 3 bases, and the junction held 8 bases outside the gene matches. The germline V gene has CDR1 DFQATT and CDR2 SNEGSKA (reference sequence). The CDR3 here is CSAIRDGTDTEAFF. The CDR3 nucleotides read TGCAGTGCTATCCGAGACGGGACAGACACTGAAGCTTTCTTT.

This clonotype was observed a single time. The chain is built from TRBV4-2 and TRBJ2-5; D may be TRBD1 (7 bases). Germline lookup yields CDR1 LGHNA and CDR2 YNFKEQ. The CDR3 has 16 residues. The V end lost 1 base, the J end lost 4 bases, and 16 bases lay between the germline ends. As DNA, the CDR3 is TGTGCCAGCAGCCAAGGAGGCCAGGGGGGAGGAGAGACCCAGTACTTC. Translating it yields CASSQGGQGGGETQYF.

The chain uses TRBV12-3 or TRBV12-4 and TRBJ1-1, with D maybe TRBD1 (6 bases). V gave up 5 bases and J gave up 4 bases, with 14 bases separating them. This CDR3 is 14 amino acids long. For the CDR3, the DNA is TGTGCCAGCAGTCCTACAGGGAGGACCACTGAAGCTTTCTTT. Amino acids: CASSPTGRTTEAFF.

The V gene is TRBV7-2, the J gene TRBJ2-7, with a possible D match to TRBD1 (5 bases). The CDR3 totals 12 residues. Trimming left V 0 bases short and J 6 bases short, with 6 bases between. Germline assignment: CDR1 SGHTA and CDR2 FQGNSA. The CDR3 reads CASSLAGVEQYF. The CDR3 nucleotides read TGTGCCAGCAGCTTAGCAGGGGTCGAGCAGTACTTC.

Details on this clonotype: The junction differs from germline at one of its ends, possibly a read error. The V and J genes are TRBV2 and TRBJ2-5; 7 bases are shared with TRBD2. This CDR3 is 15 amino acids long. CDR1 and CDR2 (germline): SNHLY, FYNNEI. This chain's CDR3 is CASREGTTLQETQYF. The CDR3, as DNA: TGTGCCAGCAGGGAAGGGACTACCCTACAAGAGACCCAGTACTTC.

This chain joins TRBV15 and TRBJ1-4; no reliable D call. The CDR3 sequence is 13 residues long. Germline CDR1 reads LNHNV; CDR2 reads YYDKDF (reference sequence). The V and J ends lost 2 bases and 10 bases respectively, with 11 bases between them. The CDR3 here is CATSRRVDGKLFF. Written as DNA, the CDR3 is TGTGCCACCAGCAGAAGGGTGGACGGAAAACTGTTTTTT.

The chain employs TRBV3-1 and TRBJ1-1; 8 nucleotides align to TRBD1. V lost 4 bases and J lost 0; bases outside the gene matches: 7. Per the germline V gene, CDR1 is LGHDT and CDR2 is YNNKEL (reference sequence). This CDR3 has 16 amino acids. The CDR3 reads CASSPSDRDMNTEAFF. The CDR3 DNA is TGTGCCAGCAGCCCCTCGGACAGGGATATGAACACTGAAGCTTTCTTT.